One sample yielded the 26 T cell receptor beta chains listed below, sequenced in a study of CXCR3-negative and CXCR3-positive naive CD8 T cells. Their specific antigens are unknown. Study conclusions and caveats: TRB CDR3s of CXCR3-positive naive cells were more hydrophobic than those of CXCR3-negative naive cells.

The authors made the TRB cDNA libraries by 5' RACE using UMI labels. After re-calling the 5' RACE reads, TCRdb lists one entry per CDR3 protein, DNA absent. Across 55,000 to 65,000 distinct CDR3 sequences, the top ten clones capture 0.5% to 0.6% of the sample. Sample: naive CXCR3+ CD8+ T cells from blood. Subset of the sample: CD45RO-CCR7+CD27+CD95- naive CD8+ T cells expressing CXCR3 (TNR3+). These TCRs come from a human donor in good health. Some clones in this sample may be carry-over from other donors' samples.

This chain's CDR3 is CASSPVPGTVNQPQHF. The chain links TRBV2 to TRBJ1-5. CDR1 SNHLY and CDR2 FYNNEI come from the germline V gene. CDR3 length equals 16 residues.

The CDR3 region is CASRGDRTLSGNTIYF. The V call is TRBV28, the J call TRBJ1-3; TCRdb designates TRBD1, a call that cannot be tested without DNA. The CDR3 loop spans 16 amino acids. Germline values: CDR1 MDHEN, CDR2 SYDVKM.

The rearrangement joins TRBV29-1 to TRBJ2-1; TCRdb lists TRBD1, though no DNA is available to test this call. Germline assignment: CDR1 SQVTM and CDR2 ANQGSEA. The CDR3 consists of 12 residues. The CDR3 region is CSAPGQGAEQFF.

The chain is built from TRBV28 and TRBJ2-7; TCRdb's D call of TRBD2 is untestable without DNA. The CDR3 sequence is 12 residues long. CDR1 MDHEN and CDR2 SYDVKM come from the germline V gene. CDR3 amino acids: CASSRSGDEQYF. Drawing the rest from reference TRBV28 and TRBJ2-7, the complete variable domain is DVKVTQSSRYLVKRTGEKVFLECVQDMDHENMFWYRQDPGLGLRLIYFSYDVKMKEKGDIPEGYSVSREKKERFSLILESASTNQTSMYLCASSRSGDEQYFGPGTRLTVT.

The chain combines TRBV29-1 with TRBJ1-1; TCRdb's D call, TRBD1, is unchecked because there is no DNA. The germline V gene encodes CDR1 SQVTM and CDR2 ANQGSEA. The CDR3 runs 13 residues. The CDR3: CSGGTGPYAEAFF.

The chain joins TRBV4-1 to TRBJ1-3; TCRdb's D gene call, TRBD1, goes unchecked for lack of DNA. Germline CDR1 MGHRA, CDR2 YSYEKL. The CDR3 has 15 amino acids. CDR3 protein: CASSQDRGTGNTIYF.

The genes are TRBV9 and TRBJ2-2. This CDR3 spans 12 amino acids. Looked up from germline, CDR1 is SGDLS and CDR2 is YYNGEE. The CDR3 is CASSSGAGELFF.

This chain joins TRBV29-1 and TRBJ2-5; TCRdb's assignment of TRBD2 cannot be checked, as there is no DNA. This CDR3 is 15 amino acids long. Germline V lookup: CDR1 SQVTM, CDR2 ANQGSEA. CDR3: CSVSGTSGRSETQYF.

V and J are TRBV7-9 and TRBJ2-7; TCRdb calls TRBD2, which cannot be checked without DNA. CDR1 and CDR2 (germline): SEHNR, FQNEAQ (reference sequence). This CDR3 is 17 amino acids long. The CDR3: CASSLGPIAGGLYEQYF.

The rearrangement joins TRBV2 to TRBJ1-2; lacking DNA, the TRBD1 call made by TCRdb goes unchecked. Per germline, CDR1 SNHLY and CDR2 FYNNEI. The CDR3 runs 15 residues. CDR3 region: CASRPDRGTFCGYTF.

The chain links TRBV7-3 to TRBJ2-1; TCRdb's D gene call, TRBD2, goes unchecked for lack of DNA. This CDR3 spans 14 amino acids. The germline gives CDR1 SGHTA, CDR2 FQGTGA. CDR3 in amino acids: CASSFSGSYNEQFF.

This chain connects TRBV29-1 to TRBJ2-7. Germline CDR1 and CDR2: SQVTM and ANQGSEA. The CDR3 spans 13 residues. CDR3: CSAKLGSAYEQYF.

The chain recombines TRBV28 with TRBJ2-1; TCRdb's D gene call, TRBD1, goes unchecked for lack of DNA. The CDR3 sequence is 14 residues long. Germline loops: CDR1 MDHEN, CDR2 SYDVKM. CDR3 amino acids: CASSSGTGVHEQFF.

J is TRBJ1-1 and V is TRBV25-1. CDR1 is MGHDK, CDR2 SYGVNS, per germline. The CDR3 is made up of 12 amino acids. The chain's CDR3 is CASSEENTEAFF.

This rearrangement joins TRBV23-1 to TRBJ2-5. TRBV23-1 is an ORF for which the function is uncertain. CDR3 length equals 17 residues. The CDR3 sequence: CASSPLIPIRVEETQYF.

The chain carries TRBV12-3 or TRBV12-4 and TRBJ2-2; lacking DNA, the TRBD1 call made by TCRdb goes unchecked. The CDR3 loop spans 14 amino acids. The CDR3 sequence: CASSPPGLTGELFF.

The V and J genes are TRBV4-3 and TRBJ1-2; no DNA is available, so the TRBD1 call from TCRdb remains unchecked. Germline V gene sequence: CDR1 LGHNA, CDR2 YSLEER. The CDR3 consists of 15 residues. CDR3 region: CASSQGMAGSNGYTF.

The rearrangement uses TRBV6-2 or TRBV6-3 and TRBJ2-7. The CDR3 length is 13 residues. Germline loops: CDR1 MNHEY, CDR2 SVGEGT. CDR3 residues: CASSIRLFYEQCF.

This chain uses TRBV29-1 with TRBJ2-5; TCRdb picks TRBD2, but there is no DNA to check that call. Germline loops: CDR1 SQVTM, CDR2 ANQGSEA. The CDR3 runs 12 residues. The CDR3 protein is CSVDSGEETQYF.

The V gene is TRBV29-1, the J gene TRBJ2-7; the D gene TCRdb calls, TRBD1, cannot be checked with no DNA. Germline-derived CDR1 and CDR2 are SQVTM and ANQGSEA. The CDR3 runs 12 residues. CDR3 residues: CSVRGQGYEQYF.

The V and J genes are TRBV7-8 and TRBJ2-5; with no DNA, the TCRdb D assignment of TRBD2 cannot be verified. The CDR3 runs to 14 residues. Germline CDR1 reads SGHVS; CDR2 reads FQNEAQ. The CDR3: CASSFSAGQETQYF. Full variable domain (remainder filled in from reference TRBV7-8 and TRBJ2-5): GAGVSQSPRYKVAKRGQDVALRCDPISGHVSLFWYQQALGQGPEFLTYFQNEAQLDKSGLPSDRFFAERPEGSVSTLKIQRTQQEDSAVYLCASSFSAGQETQYFGPGTRLLVL.

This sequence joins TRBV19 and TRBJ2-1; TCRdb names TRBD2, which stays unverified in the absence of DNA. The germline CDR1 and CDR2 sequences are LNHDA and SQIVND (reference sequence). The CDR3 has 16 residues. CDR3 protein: CASSIGAPTVYNEQFF.

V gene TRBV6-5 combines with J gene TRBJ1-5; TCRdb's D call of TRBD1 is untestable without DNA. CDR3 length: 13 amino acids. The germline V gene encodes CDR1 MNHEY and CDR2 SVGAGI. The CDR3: CASSYGGNQPQHF.

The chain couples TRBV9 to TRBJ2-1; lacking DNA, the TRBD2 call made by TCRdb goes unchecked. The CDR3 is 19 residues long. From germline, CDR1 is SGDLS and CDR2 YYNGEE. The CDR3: CASSMGLAGGQSSYNEQFF.

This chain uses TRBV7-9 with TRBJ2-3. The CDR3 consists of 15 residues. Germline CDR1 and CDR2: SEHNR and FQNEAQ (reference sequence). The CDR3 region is CASSLVPSSTDTQYF.

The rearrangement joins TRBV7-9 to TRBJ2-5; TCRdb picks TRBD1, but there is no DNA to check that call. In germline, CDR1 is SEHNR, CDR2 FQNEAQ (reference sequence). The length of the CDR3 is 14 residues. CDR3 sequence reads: CASSPTLVKETQYF.